Following are 4 T cell receptor beta chains from one sample sequenced in a study of blood T cells in healthy people across ages. PCR was performed a second time for roughly 7 to 11 cycles using a sample-barcoded 5' primer and a J-beta primer mix. In TCRdb, the 5' RACE reads were re-called with MiXCR into one record per CDR3 protein. This table has hundreds of thousands of distinct CDR3 sequences, under 30% appearing once. Sequencing was carried out using blood. Receptors were obtained from a woman older than 75 in good health.

Details on this clonotype: With a much larger clone just one base away, this may be a read error. V is TRBV20-1 and J is TRBJ1-2; D remains ambiguous. Germline CDR1 DFQATT, CDR2 SNEGSKA (reference sequence). The CDR3 totals 15 residues. With 3 bases removed from V and 2 bases from J, the gap between germline ends came to 16 bases. This CDR3 is CSARRTSAENYGYTF. In nucleotides, the CDR3 is TGCAGTGCTAGGAGAACTTCAGCCGAGAACTATGGCTACACCTTC.

This clonotype was detected many times. V is TRBV28 and J is TRBJ2-1; TRBD2 matches 10 bases. The CDR3 is made up of 16 amino acids. V shed 6 bases, J shed 4 bases, and the junction held 9 bases outside the gene matches. Germline V CDR1 and CDR2: MDHEN, SYDVKM. The CDR3 region is CASSTIAGGRYNEQFF. CDR3 nucleotide sequence: TGTGCCAGCAGCACTATAGCGGGGGGTCGATACAATGAGCAGTTCTTC.

The V and J genes are TRBV12-3 or TRBV12-4 and TRBJ2-4, with TRBD1 matching over 11 bases. The CDR3 loop spans 15 amino acids. J gave up 3 bases and V 6 bases, and 4 bases lay outside the gene matches. In DNA form, the CDR3 reads TGTGCCAGCAGGTACGGGACAGGGGGCAAAAACATTCAGTACTTC. Its protein product is CASRYGTGGKNIQYF.

This clonotype has a count of ten or more. The gene calls are TRBV18 and TRBJ2-1, with TRBD2 matching over 10 bases. Unmatched junction bases numbered 1, after V lost 0 bases and J lost 5 bases. The CDR3 has 15 amino acids. Germline loops: CDR1 KGHSH, CDR2 LQKENI. In DNA form, the CDR3 reads TGTGCCAGCTCACCACCAGCGGGGGGGCACAATGAGCAGTTCTTC. This gives the protein CASSPPAGGHNEQFF.